Listed below are T cell receptor beta chains from one sample, sequenced in a study of identical twins. A single record per CDR3 protein comes from TCRdb applying MiXCR to the 5' RACE reads. The profile covers about 210,000 distinct CDR3 sequences, with roughly 9.4% appearing a single time and 5% to 5.5% taken by the ten largest. Sequencing was carried out using memory (CD45RO+) T cells sorted from blood. The receptors stem from a woman aged 18-29 years in good health. Both conserved end residues are part of each CDR3. Each record gives: clone size, V gene, D gene, J gene, CDR3 DNA, CDR3 protein. A D gene is named only where the DNA matches it firmly. Size is stated for part of the rows, as once, few or many counts, or as a class when the clone is expanded.

>NA|TRBV7-9|TRBD1|TRBJ2-7
TGTGCCAGCAGCTTAGGACAGGGGATCTGGTACGAGCAGTACTTC
CASSLGQGIWYEQYF
>NA|TRBV11-3|TRBD1|TRBJ2-1
TGTGCCAGCAGCTGGGGCTTTCCGGGACAGGGGCGCGATGAGCAGTTCTTC
CASSWGFPGQGRDEQFF
>many|TRBV5-1|NA|TRBJ1-4
TGCGCCAGCAGCTTTTACCAGGCGCGGGATAATGAAAAACTGTTTTTT
CASSFYQARDNEKLFF
>NA|TRBV6-2/TRBV6-3|TRBD2|TRBJ2-7
TGTGCCAGCAGCGACAGGACTAGCGGGAGTAACGAGCAGTACTTC
CASSDRTSGSNEQYF
>NA|TRBV3-1|TRBD2|TRBJ2-3
TGTGCCAGCAGCCTTCGACGGGGGGGGGCGCGCACAGATACGCAGTATTTT
CASSLRRGGARTDTQYF
>few|TRBV3-1|NA|TRBJ2-3
TGTGCCAGCAGCCCCCCCTGGCGGGGTAACACAGATACGCAGTATTTT
CASSPPWRGNTDTQYF
>many|TRBV20-1|NA|TRBJ2-1
TGCAGTGCTAGAGATTCAGGGCGAGGGGAGCAGTTCTTC
CSARDSGRGEQFF
>NA|TRBV7-2|TRBD2|TRBJ2-7
TGTGCCAGCAGCTTGGCAGCAGCGGGAGACTACGAGCAGTACTTC
CASSLAAAGDYEQYF
>few|TRBV7-2|TRBD2|TRBJ2-2
TGTGCCAGCAGCTTAAGCGGGGGGAACACCGGGGAGCTGTTTTTT
CASSLSGGNTGELFF
>NA|TRBV20-1|NA|TRBJ2-7
TGCAGTGCTAGAGATCACAGGGCTAGCGGCTACGAGCAGTACTTC
CSARDHRASGYEQYF
>many|TRBV2|NA|TRBJ2-7
TGTGCCAGCAAAAAGTTCTCCTACGAGCAGTACTTC
CASKKFSYEQYF
>many|TRBV20-1|TRBD1|TRBJ1-5
TGCAGTGCTCGGAGGACAGGGGGCGTAGGACAGCCCCAGCATTTT
CSARRTGGVGQPQHF
>NA|TRBV11-2|TRBD2|TRBJ2-1
TGTGCCAGCCACGATCCTAGCGGGGGGGGCAATGAGCAGTTCTTC
CASHDPSGGGNEQFF
>few|TRBV7-9|NA|TRBJ1-2
TGTGCCAGCAGCTTTTTAGCGGTCTATGGCTACACCTTC
CASSFLAVYGYTF
>few|TRBV20-1|TRBD2|TRBJ2-3
TGCAGTGCTAGTTACGCGGGAGGGCCCTATACGCAGTATTTT
CSASYAGGPYTQYF
>NA|TRBV12-5|TRBD1|TRBJ1-5
TGTGCTAGTGGTTACACAGGGGCTGGGGAACAGCCCCAGCATTTT
CASGYTGAGEQPQHF
>NA|TRBV6-5|TRBD1|TRBJ1-1
TGTGCCAGCAGTTGGCAGGGGGGTGTGGAAACTGAAGCTTTCTTT
CASSWQGGVETEAFF
>few|TRBV4-1|TRBD2|TRBJ2-3
TGCGCCAGCAGCCAAGAGGTGGCGGGGGGGCCAAGAGATACGCAGTATTTT
CASSQEVAGGPRDTQYF
>few|TRBV20-1|TRBD2|TRBJ2-3
TGCAGTGCGTCGAGGTTACTCGGGGGGGCGAAAGATACGCAGTATTTT
CSASRLLGGAKDTQYF
>NA|TRBV3-1|TRBD2|TRBJ2-1
TGTGCCAGCAGCCAAATGGGACTAGCGGGGCTAGATGAGCAGTTCTTC
CASSQMGLAGLDEQFF
>few|TRBV7-2|TRBD2|TRBJ2-3
TGTGCCAGCAGCTTAGGGACTAGCGGGGGGCTGGATACGCAGTATTTT
CASSLGTSGGLDTQYF
>few|TRBV7-9|NA|TRBJ2-5
TGTGCCAGCAGCTCCACCGGGTACCAAGAGACCCAGTACTTC
CASSSTGYQETQYF
>NA|TRBV10-3|NA|TRBJ2-7
TGTGCCATCAGTGAGCAGCAGGGCTGGGACGAGCAGTACTTC
CAISEQQGWDEQYF
>few|TRBV12-5|NA|TRBJ2-1
TGTGCTAGTGGTCTTCCGCATGAGCAGTTCTTC
CASGLPHEQFF
>many|TRBV7-9|NA|TRBJ2-3
TGTGCCAGCAGCTTACGGAACACAGATACGCAGTATTTT
CASSLRNTDTQYF
>many|TRBV12-3/TRBV12-4|NA|TRBJ1-2
TGTGCCAGCAGTTTAGTCCCAATATTCTATGGCTACACCTTC
CASSLVPIFYGYTF
>many|TRBV5-1|NA|TRBJ2-4
TGCGCCAGCAGCTCTGTGGCCGGGACCAATCCGTACTTC
CASSSVAGTNPYF
>NA|TRBV20-1|NA|TRBJ2-7
TGCAGTGCTAGAGGTTGGGGTGCAGGGGAGCAGTACTTC
CSARGWGAGEQYF
>NA|TRBV2|TRBD2|TRBJ2-3
TGTGCCAGCAGGGTAAAACCGGGACTATCCCTTTTT
CASRVKPGLSLF
>NA|TRBV20-1|TRBD2|TRBJ2-1
TGCAGTGCTCCAGTGGGGACTAGCGGGGGGTCTGGTGAGCAGTTCTTC
CSAPVGTSGGSGEQFF
>NA|TRBV25-1|NA|TRBJ2-4
TGTGCCAGCAGTGACATCATTCAGTACTTC
CASSDIIQYF
>NA|TRBV5-1|NA|TRBJ2-3
TGCGCCAGCAGCTATGTCTCAGATACGCAGTATTTT
CASSYVSDTQYF
>few|TRBV5-1|TRBD2|TRBJ2-7
TGCGCCAGCGAGAGGTCGGGAGGTCGATACGAGCAGTACTTC
CASERSGGRYEQYF
>NA|TRBV12-3/TRBV12-4|TRBD1|TRBJ1-2
TGTGCCAGCAGTTCCAGACAGGGCTACTATGGCTACACCTTC
CASSSRQGYYGYTF
>few|TRBV20-1|NA|TRBJ2-7
TGCAGTGCTAGCGGTGGAACCCCAATGGACGAGCAGTACTTC
CSASGGTPMDEQYF
>many|TRBV15|NA|TRBJ2-7
TGTGCCACCAGCAGAGATACCCGACAGGTCTACGAGCAGTACTTC
CATSRDTRQVYEQYF
>few|TRBV5-1|NA|TRBJ2-1
TGCGCCAGCAGCTTGGGACTTACTCCCAACAATGAGCAGTTCTTC
CASSLGLTPNNEQFF
>few|TRBV6-5|TRBD1|TRBJ2-1
TGTGCCAGCAGTTTTACAGGGGGCGAATGGGTGCAGCAGTTCTTC
CASSFTGGEWVQQFF
>many|TRBV5-1|TRBD1|TRBJ2-7
TGCGCCAGCAGCCCAACTCCGGGACAGCCCTCCTACGAGCAGTACTTC
CASSPTPGQPSYEQYF
>few|TRBV19|TRBD2|TRBJ2-2
TGTGCCAGTAAGGCTAGCGGGACCACCGGGGAGCTGTTTTTT
CASKASGTTGELFF
>many|TRBV10-3|NA|TRBJ2-7
TGTGCCATCAGTGAGCCTGAATACGAGCAGTACTTC
CAISEPEYEQYF
>few|TRBV6-2/TRBV6-3|TRBD1|TRBJ2-7
TGTGCCAGCAGCCCCCCGGGACAGAATAGGAGGCACGAGCAGTACTTC
CASSPPGQNRRHEQYF
>few|TRBV10-3|NA|TRBJ2-6
TGTGCCGCCCACGAGGGCCCCAGCTCTGGGGCCAACGTCCTGACTTTC
CAAHEGPSSGANVLTF
>many|TRBV12-3/TRBV12-4|TRBD2|TRBJ2-1
TGTGCCAGCGTGACTAGCGGGGCCTCCTACAATGAGCAGTTCTTC
CASVTSGASYNEQFF
>many|TRBV5-6|NA|TRBJ1-1
TGTGCCAGCAGCCAAGGCCTGTGGGGGATTGAAGCTTTCTTT
CASSQGLWGIEAFF
>NA|TRBV7-6|TRBD1|TRBJ2-5
TGTGCCAGCAGCTTAGTGTGGACAGGCCAAGAGACCCAGTACTTC
CASSLVWTGQETQYF
>NA|TRBV27|TRBD1|TRBJ1-3
TGTGCCAGCAGCCCTGGGACAGGGGGCCCCTCTGGAAACACCATATATTTT
CASSPGTGGPSGNTIYF
>NA|TRBV7-2|NA|TRBJ2-2
TGTGCCAGCAGCTTAGACTCGAACACCGGGGAGCTGTTTTTT
CASSLDSNTGELFF
>NA|TRBV28|NA|TRBJ2-2
TGTGCCAGCAGTTTAGTGGACCCAAGTCTCGGGGAGCTGTTTTTT
CASSLVDPSLGELFF
>few|TRBV11-3|TRBD2|TRBJ2-1
TGTGCCAGCAGCGTGAGACTAGCGGGGGTTAGGAATGAGCAGTTCTTC
CASSVRLAGVRNEQFF
>many|TRBV7-2|TRBD2|TRBJ2-1
TGTGCCAGCGGACTAGCGGGAGTGATCGGAAGCTCCTACAATGAGCAGTTCTTC
CASGLAGVIGSSYNEQFF
>NA|TRBV7-6|NA|TRBJ1-2
TGTGCCAGCAGCCTCAACGCAGGGGCTGGCTACACCTTC
CASSLNAGAGYTF
>many|TRBV5-1|NA|TRBJ2-5
TGCGCCAGCAGCTTGGTTTCAGAGACCCAGTACTTC
CASSLVSETQYF
>few|TRBV2|NA|TRBJ1-1
TGTGCCAGCGAGGCCGGGGTCTCAGAAGCTTTCTTT
CASEAGVSEAFF